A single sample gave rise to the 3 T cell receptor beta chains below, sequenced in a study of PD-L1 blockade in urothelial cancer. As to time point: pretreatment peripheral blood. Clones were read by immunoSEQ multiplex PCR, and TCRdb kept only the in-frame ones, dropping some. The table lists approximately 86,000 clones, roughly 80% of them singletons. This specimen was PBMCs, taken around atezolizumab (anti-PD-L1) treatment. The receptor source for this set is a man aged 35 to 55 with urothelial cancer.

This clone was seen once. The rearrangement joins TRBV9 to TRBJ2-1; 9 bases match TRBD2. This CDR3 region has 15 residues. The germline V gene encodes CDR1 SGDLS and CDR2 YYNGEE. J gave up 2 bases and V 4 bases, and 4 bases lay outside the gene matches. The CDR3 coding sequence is TGTGCCAGCAGCAAGGAGCGGGGGGCCTACAATGAGCAGTTCTTC. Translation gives CASSKERGAYNEQFF. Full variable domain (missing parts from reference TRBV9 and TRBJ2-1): DSGVTQTPKHLITATGQRVTLRCSPRSGDLSVYWYQQSLDQGLQFLIQYYNGEERAKGNILERFSAQQFPDLHSELNLSSLELGDSALYFCASSKERGAYNEQFFGPGTRLTVL.

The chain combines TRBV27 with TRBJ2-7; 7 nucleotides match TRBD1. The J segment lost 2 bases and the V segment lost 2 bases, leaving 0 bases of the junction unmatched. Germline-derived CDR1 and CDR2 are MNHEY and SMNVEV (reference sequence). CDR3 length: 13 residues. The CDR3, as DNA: TGTGCCAGCAGTTTAACAGGGGCCTACGAGCAGTACTTC. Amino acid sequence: CASSLTGAYEQYF.

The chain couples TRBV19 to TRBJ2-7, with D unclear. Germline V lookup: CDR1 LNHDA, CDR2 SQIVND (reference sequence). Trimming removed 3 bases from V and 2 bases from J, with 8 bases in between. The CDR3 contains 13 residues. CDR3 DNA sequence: TGTGCCAGTAGTATGCAAGGAGCCTACGAGCAGTACTTC. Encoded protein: CASSMQGAYEQYF.